The rows below give T cell receptor beta chains drawn from one sample of a study of blood T cells in healthy people across ages. TCRdb reprocessed the 5' RACE reads with MiXCR, giving one entry per CDR3 protein. This table holds about 620,000 distinct CDR3 sequences, 52% found once. The sample comprised blood. Receptor source: a woman older than 75 in good health. The CDR3 runs from the conserved cysteine through the conserved F or W. Size is stated for part of the rows, as once, few or many counts, or as a class when the clone is expanded.

cdr3_aa	clone_size	v_call	j_call
CSVLAGGGNEQFF	.	TRBV29-1	TRBJ2-1
CSAARLAGGNEQYF	.	TRBV29-1	TRBJ2-7
CSVGAGGHNEQFF	.	TRBV29-1	TRBJ2-1
CASSQVRGSTDTQYF	.	TRBV4-1	TRBJ2-3
CASSQRGGLYEQYF	few	TRBV14	TRBJ2-7
CASTKDRGQNEQFF	many	TRBV7-2	TRBJ2-1
CATRLAGGYNEQFF	many	TRBV2	TRBJ2-1
CASSLAIGDVYEQYF	.	TRBV7-9	.
CASSLAVPGRVSSYEQYF	.	TRBV5-1	TRBJ2-7
CAVGSASNQPQHF	few	TRBV10-3	TRBJ1-5
CASSVAAHYEQYF	few	TRBV7-8	TRBJ2-7
CASSLMATSGAYEQYF	.	TRBV5-1	TRBJ2-7
CASSLVASGISSTDTQYF	.	TRBV7-2	TRBJ2-3
CASSLLDRGGTEAFF	.	TRBV5-6	TRBJ1-1
CSAPPREEAFF	.	TRBV20-1	TRBJ1-1
CASSPRAVGTAYNEQFF	many	TRBV11-2	TRBJ2-1
CASSSRAERVTQYF	many	TRBV6-5	TRBJ2-3
CASGDRETYNEQFF	.	TRBV6-5	TRBJ2-1
CASSSHRGLGETQYF	.	TRBV7-9	TRBJ2-5
CASSFRLVYTGELFF	.	TRBV12-3/TRBV12-4	TRBJ2-2
CATSRVERGGYNEQFF	.	TRBV15	TRBJ2-1
CASSPTANGNTIYF	few	TRBV7-2	TRBJ1-3
CASSQALVLSYNEQFF	many	TRBV3-1	TRBJ2-1
CASSFEVRGTSSYNEQYF	few	TRBV7-8	.
CASSRDLPGGDEAFF	.	TRBV5-1	TRBJ1-1
CASSLYTGNSPLHF	.	TRBV12-3/TRBV12-4	TRBJ1-6
CATSRDSRELFF	.	TRBV15	TRBJ2-2
CASSQRTGGNTQYF	.	TRBV5-1	TRBJ2-3
CAISEGLSYTIQYF	.	TRBV10-3	TRBJ2-4
CASSEQGAGNEQFF	.	TRBV3-1	TRBJ2-1
CASSPNGQGYNEQFF	many	TRBV3-1	TRBJ2-1
CAWTSGTGRPNYGYTF	.	TRBV30	TRBJ1-2
CASSSNGDGYTF	.	TRBV13	TRBJ1-2
CASSLAPGTSLGHEQFF	.	TRBV5-5	TRBJ2-1
CASSASGQNTGELFF	few	TRBV9	TRBJ2-2
CATSDPLEQGGNEQFF	.	TRBV24-1	TRBJ2-1
CASSLRASKQYF	.	TRBV27	.
CASSQEGQKETQYF	.	TRBV4-3	TRBJ2-5
CASSPNRVYGYTF	.	TRBV27	TRBJ1-2
CASSYSTGRAYGYTF	many	TRBV6-5	TRBJ1-2
CASSLAWVPGELFF	.	TRBV7-2	TRBJ2-2
CASSSRQSYEQYF	many	TRBV12-3/TRBV12-4	TRBJ2-7
CASSAGRIIGSAKNIQYF	.	TRBV7-6	TRBJ2-4
CASSLMSGTDTQYF	.	TRBV27	TRBJ2-3
CASSPWVDSSTDTQYF	many	TRBV5-1	TRBJ2-3
CASSYGGLANQPQHF	.	TRBV6-6	TRBJ1-5
CSARVSPGQRLPDTQYF	.	TRBV20-1	TRBJ2-3
CASLPGQGYNEQYF	.	TRBV25-1	TRBJ2-5
CSASLTAEGIQYF	few	TRBV20-1	TRBJ2-4
CASSTTGCEQFF	.	TRBV2	TRBJ2-1
CASSLPRTSGGANEQFF	.	TRBV5-1	TRBJ2-1
CASSEASGANTQYF	many	TRBV6-4	TRBJ2-3
CASSYSTRKNYGYTF	many	TRBV6-5	TRBJ1-2